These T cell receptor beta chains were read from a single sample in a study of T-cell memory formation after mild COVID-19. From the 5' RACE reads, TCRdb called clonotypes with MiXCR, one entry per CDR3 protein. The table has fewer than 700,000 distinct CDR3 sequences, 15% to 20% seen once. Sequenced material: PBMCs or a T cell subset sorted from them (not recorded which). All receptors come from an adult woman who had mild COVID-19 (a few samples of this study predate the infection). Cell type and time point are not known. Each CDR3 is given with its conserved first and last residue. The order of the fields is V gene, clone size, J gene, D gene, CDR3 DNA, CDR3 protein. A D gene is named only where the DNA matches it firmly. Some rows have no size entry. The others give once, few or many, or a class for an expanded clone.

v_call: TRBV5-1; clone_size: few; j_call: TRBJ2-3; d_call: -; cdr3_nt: TGCGCCAGCAGCCAGATCGGGACATTTCCTAACACAGATACGCAGTATTTT; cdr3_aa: CASSQIGTFPNTDTQYF
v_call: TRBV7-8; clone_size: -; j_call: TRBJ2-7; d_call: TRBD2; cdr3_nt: TGTGCCAGCAGCTTAGCGAATCAAAGACTAGCGTTCGCCTACGAGCAGTACTTC; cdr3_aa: CASSLANQRLAFAYEQYF
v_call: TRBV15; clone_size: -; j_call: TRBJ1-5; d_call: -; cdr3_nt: TGTGCCACCAGCAGAGCGGGAGAGGGAGTAAGTCAGCCCCAGCATTTT; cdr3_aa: CATSRAGEGVSQPQHF
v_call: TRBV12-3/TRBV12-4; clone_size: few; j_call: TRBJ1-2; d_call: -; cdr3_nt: TGTGCCAGCAGTTTCCGCGGAGGCAACTATGGCTACACCTTC; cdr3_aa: CASSFRGGNYGYTF
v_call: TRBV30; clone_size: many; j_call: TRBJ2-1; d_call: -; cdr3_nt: TGTGCCTGGAGTACGGAGGGGTACAATGAGCAGTTCTTC; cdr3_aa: CAWSTEGYNEQFF
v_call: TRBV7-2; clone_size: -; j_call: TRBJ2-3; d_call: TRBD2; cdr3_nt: TGTGCCAGCAGCTTAGGTCCCAGCGGGAGCCTATTAGATACGCAGTATTTT; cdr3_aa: CASSLGPSGSLLDTQYF
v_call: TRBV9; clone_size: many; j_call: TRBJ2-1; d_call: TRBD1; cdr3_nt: TGTGCCAGCAGCGTAGATGACAGGGGTTATCATAGCAATGAGCAGTTCTTC; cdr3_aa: CASSVDDRGYHSNEQFF
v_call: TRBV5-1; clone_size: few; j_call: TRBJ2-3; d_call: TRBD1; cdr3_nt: TGCGCCAGCAGATTGACCACCGGGACAGGGGGAACCCATACGCAGTATTTT; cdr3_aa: CASRLTTGTGGTHTQYF
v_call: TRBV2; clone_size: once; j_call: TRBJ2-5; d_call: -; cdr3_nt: TGTGCCAGCAGTGAGGAGGAGGCCCAGTACTTC; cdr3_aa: CASSEEEAQYF
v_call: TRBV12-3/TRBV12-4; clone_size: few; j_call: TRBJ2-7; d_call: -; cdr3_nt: TGTGCCAGCAGCCCGGCAGCCACCTACGAGCAGTACTTC; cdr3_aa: CASSPAATYEQYF
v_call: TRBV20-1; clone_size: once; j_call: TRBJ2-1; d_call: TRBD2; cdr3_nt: TGCAGTGCTCAGACGCCGGGGCTAGCGGGGGGGATTTACAATGAGCAGTTCTTC; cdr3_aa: CSAQTPGLAGGIYNEQFF
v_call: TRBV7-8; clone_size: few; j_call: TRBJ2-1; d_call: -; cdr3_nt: TGTGCCAGCAGCCGCACGCCTCGACTAGTCTCCAATGAGCAGTTCTTC; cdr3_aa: CASSRTPRLVSNEQFF